This is a list of T cell receptor beta chains from one sample in a study of cytomegalovirus exposure and HLA in healthy donors. Using immunoSEQ multiplex PCR, the repertoire was profiled, and TCRdb retains in-frame clones only, with some absent. Of roughly 180,000 clones in the sample, roughly 86% were seen once. Sequencing was done on a sample of PBMCs. Receptor source: a man aged 25 to 40 in good health and CMV-seropositive. Both conserved end residues are part of each CDR3. D genes are given only for firm matches. Rows give clone size only sometimes, using once, few, many, or a class for an expanded clone.

DNA	CDR3	size	J	D	V	length
TGTGCCAGCGGCCTCAGTTTTGAAGCTTTCTTT	CASGLSFEAFF	-	TRBJ1-1	-	TRBV28	11
TGTGCCAGTGGGGGGAACACTGAAGCTTTCTTT	CASGGNTEAFF	-	TRBJ1-1	-	TRBV25-1	11
TGTGCCAGCTTGGACGGCGCCTATGGCTACACCTTC	CASLDGAYGYTF	-	TRBJ1-2	-	TRBV19	12
TGTGCCAGCACCCGAGACAGTGGAACCTACAATGAGCAGTTCTTC	CASTRDSGTYNEQFF	few	TRBJ2-1	-	TRBV6-1	15
TGCGCCAGCAGCTTGGGGTCCGCGACAGGGGGAACTGGCTACACCTTC	CASSLGSATGGTGYTF	-	TRBJ1-2	TRBD1	TRBV5-1	16
TGTGCCAGCAGCTTAGTACTGCGACAGTGGTACTTC	CASSLVLRQWYF	-	TRBJ2-5	-	TRBV11-2	12
TGTGCCAGCTCACCCAGCTCTGGAAACACCATATATTTT	CASSPSSGNTIYF	-	TRBJ1-3	-	TRBV7-9	13
TGTGCCAGCAGCTTAGGTAGCCCTAGCACAGATACGCAGTATTTT	CASSLGSPSTDTQYF	-	TRBJ2-3	-	TRBV7-9	15
TGCGCCAGCAGCTTGACCGGGACTCTTGACTCCACCGGGGAGCTGTTTTTT	CASSLTGTLDSTGELFF	few	TRBJ2-2	-	TRBV5-1	17
TGTGCCAGCAGCAAAGGGACAGGGAAACCCGAGCAGTACTTC	CASSKGTGKPEQYF	-	TRBJ2-7	TRBD1	TRBV5-6	14
TGTGCCACCAGCAGAGATGAAATCGCGGCAGATACGCAGTATTTT	CATSRDEIAADTQYF	-	TRBJ2-3	-	TRBV15	15
TGTGCCAGCAGCTTATATAGTTCGCCGATGAACACCGGGGAGCTGTTTTTT	CASSLYSSPMNTGELFF	-	TRBJ2-2	-	TRBV7-3	17
TGCGCCAGCAGCCTCAGACTAGGGGACGGTGAGCAGTTCTTC	CASSLRLGDGEQFF	-	TRBJ2-1	-	TRBV4-1	14
TGCAGCGTTCTAGGGGGTTCTCACACTGAAGCTTTCTTT	CSVLGGSHTEAFF	-	TRBJ1-1	-	TRBV29-1	13
TGTGCCAGCAGCGTCGGGACAGTTAATGAAAAACTGTTTTTT	CASSVGTVNEKLFF	-	TRBJ1-4	TRBD1	TRBV9	14
TGTGCCAGCAGCTTAAGCGGCGGGGATGGGGCCAACGTCCTGACTTTC	CASSLSGGDGANVLTF	-	TRBJ2-6	-	TRBV7-2	16
TGTGCCAGCAGCACAAGGGGACTAGGCTCCTACGAGCAGTACTTC	CASSTRGLGSYEQYF	once	TRBJ2-7	TRBD2	TRBV7-8	15
TGTGCCAGCAGCGGTTTACAGGGTCCTGAAGCTTTCTTT	CASSGLQGPEAFF	-	TRBJ1-1	-	TRBV9	13
TGTGCCAGCAGCCCCCAACCGGGACAGGGAATTAACTACGAGCAGTACTTC	CASSPQPGQGINYEQYF	-	TRBJ2-7	TRBD1	TRBV9	17
TGTGCCAGCAGCTTACTTGGGGGAGGCGAGCAGTACTTC	CASSLLGGGEQYF	-	TRBJ2-7	-	TRBV7-3	13
TGCGCCAGCAGCTTGGGGCTAGCGGGAAGGATTGGGGATACGCAGTATTTT	CASSLGLAGRIGDTQYF	medium-sized	TRBJ2-3	TRBD2	TRBV5-1	17
TGTGCCAGCAGTTTATATGCAGGGGTAGAGGGTGGCTACACCTTC	CASSLYAGVEGGYTF	-	TRBJ1-2	-	TRBV28	15
TGTGCCAGCAGTCTACACGGACTGGGGGCTACTAATGAAAAACTGTTTTTT	CASSLHGLGATNEKLFF	-	TRBJ1-4	-	TRBV28	17
TGTGCCAGCAGTTACTCGATTGGACAGCCTGCGCCCCAGCATTTT	CASSYSIGQPAPQHF	-	TRBJ1-5	-	TRBV6-8	15
TGTGCCAGCAGCTTAAGTCCGGACAGCACACCCCTCTACGAGCAGTACTTC	CASSLSPDSTPLYEQYF	-	TRBJ2-7	-	TRBV7-6	17
TGTGCCAGCAGCCCAGCATCGGCCTACGAGCAGTACTTC	CASSPASAYEQYF	-	TRBJ2-7	-	TRBV14	13
TGCGCCAGCAGCCAAGATGAGGCGAGAGATACGCAGTATTTT	CASSQDEARDTQYF	once	TRBJ2-3	-	TRBV4-1	14
TGCGCCAGCGCCCGAGAGAACTCTGGAAACACCATATATTTT	CASARENSGNTIYF	-	TRBJ1-3	-	TRBV5-1	14
TGTGCCAGCAGCTCTGACAGGGGAGGTGACTATGGCTACACCTTC	CASSSDRGGDYGYTF	-	TRBJ1-2	TRBD1	TRBV14	15
TGTGCCAGCAGCTTAAGTGTGCCAGATACGCAGTATTTT	CASSLSVPDTQYF	-	TRBJ2-3	-	TRBV7-3	13
TGTGCCAGCAGCACATCCGGGGACCGGATCTACGAGCAGTACTTC	CASSTSGDRIYEQYF	-	TRBJ2-7	-	TRBV7-9	15
TGTGCCAGCAGCCGACAGGGGCACCTCACAGATACGCAGTATTTT	CASSRQGHLTDTQYF	-	TRBJ2-3	TRBD1	TRBV28	15
TGTGCCAGCAGTGAAGACGGATTGAACACTGAAGCTTTCTTT	CASSEDGLNTEAFF	once	TRBJ1-1	-	TRBV6-1	14
TGTGCCTGGAGTCTGGACAGGACCTATGGCTACACCTTC	CAWSLDRTYGYTF	-	TRBJ1-2	TRBD1	TRBV30	13
TGCGCCAGCAGCTTGAGTGGGACACCGAGCTCCTACGAGCAGTACTTC	CASSLSGTPSSYEQYF	-	TRBJ2-7	-	TRBV5-1	16
TGTGCCAGCAGCCCTGGGACAGGGCCGGGGGAAAATGAAAAACTGTTTTTT	CASSPGTGPGENEKLFF	-	TRBJ1-4	TRBD1	TRBV7-9	17
TGCGCCAGCAGCCATACCCCAGGGGCCGGGGATACGCAGTATTTT	CASSHTPGAGDTQYF	-	TRBJ2-3	-	TRBV4-3	15